This T cell receptor beta chain was found in a study of T-cell memory formation after mild COVID-19 (dated by TCRdb to the early 2020s). Background for the entire study: TCR sequence clusters from the two donors were found to be largely donor specific. Longitudinal TCRalpha and TCRbeta repertoire sequencing tracked T-cell clones expanding and contracting after mild COVID-19 in a couple of donors. Two young, previously healthy adult volunteers, one female and one male, were included in the cohort. Study-wide conclusions, independent of this receptor: Clones that contracted from day 15 to 85 showed balanced CD4/CD8 phenotypes, whereas a second wave of clones that expanded from day 15 to 37 leaned towards CD4+. The study covered only a couple of mild cases, and larger cohorts including severe cases with pre-infection samples were considered necessary. Contracting CD4+ clones turned up mainly in the CM and EM memory subsets, whereas EMRA was where CD8+ clones were enriched. Some responding clones were detected in pre-infection memory, suggesting pre-existing cross-reactive memory T cells joined the SARS-CoV-2 response. The second-wave clones that peaked on day 37 were not confirmed to be SARS-CoV-2 specific.

The CDR3 starts with the cysteine, ends with the phenylalanine, and has 15 residues. The kept DNA is CDR3 alone, 45 bases in frame from the first base. The junction shows trimming of 0 bases on V and 4 bases on J, plus 10 bases between the germline ends. CDR1 and CDR2 (ENHRY, SYGVKD) derive from the germline V gene. PBMCs were isolated by Ficoll-Paque density gradient centrifugation. This clonotype was detected a few times. Its cognate antigen has yet to be identified. No much larger clonotype is one base removed from it; base qualities were not supplied. The data were produced on an Illumina NovaSeq 6000. cDNA libraries for TCRalpha and TCRbeta were prepared by 5'RACE using constant-segment primers, with sample barcodes and unique molecular identifiers added. Trizol reagent was used to extract RNA from every sample. Amplification of the libraries took two PCR steps, and the second step added a second sample barcode plus Illumina TruSeq adapters. The libraries were sequenced on an Illumina NovaSeq using 2 x 150 bp paired-end reads. Under the source paper's analysis protocol: Reads were demultiplexed and collapsed into UMI-guided consensus sequences with migec v1.2.7. Using mixcr v2.1.11, UMI consensuses were aligned to TRA and TRB V and J templates and then assembled into clonotypes. Clonotypes were classified as expanded or contracted when called significant by both edgeR and NoisET, with noise models trained on biological replicates. For edgeR calls, the cutoffs were a false discovery rate-adjusted p below 0.01 and a log2 fold-change threshold of 1. As an exploratory analysis of dynamics, PCA with hierarchical clustering was applied to max-normalized trajectories of the 1000 most abundant clonotypes. Separately sequenced CD4+ and CD8+ repertoires were used to assign a CD4 or CD8 phenotype to each responding clone. The public sequencing data were trimmed at Q25 with fastp and processed into clonotypes with MiXCR by TCRdb, which kept only in-frame beta chains. Entries are consolidated by CDR3 protein sequence, retaining the most common genes and DNA. The V and J calls, along with clone size, are taken from TCRdb and not from the paper's own processing. The sample table contains approximately 190,000 distinct CDR3 sequences; only one count was recorded for about a sixth of them. The ten most abundant clones make up roughly 2.3% of the sample.

The source is an adult woman who had mild COVID-19 (a few samples of this study predate the infection). The sample titles of this study are shuffled in the database, so cell type and time point are left out; the donor was told from shared clones. The sequencing sample was made of PBMCs or a T cell subset sorted from them (not recorded which). The chain is encoded by TRBV10-3 joined to TRBJ2-4, with the D gene call left open. The DNA sequence is given as TGTGCCATCAGTGAGTCAAGCTTGGGAAAAAACATTCAGTACTTC. It encodes CAISESSLGKNIQYF.